This TCR beta chain was obtained from a study of beta chain features in type 1 diabetes. The whole isolated RNA underwent reverse transcription, so sequencing captured expressed TCRB transcripts. The assay was immunoSEQ multiplex PCR, and TCRdb's table has in-frame clones only and misses some. The data contain 250,000 to 300,000 clones, approximately 14% of them seen just once; the ten biggest clones take up less than 0.02%. To note about this clone: Its antigen is unidentified.

Germline-derived CDR1 and CDR2 are SGDLS and YYNGEE. CDR3 length: 13 residues. V was cut by 0 bases and J by 6 bases, with 9 bases left in between. Study-wide results and caveats: Type 1 diabetes patients showed a moderate but significant shortening of TCRB CDR3s in all four CD4+ subsets.

The TCR originated in a man aged 25 to 40 with type 1 diabetes. The sample comprised naive CD4+ T cells from blood. The chain uses TRBV9 and TRBJ1-2; D might be TRBD1 (6 bases). The CDR3 nucleotides read TGTGCCAGCAGCGTAGACCACAGGGATGGCTACACCTTC. Protein sequence: CASSVDHRDGYTF.